Only one count was recorded for the clone carrying this T cell receptor beta chain. The antigen is undetermined. Sequencing was performed with immunoSEQ multiplex PCR; in TCRdb, only in-frame clones are kept and a portion is missing. The repertoire consists of about 270,000 clones, with 90% to 95% occurring once and the leading ten covering around 0.6%. This sample was taken from a study of T cell responses to AZD1222 COVID-19 vaccine. Whole-study findings and limits: Donors were mostly white British, more females; clonal diversity possibly underestimated. Nearly half of the spike-specific TCRs reportedly recognize variant regions that carry no mutations.

With V trimmed by 4 bases and J by 0 bases, 7 bases remained unmatched. This CDR3 comprises 16 residues. Germline V CDR1 and CDR2: LGHNA, YSLEER. This TCR came from an adult who received the AZD1222 COVID-19 vaccine. This rearrangement joins TRBV4-3 to TRBJ2-7; 9 bases fit TRBD1. Specimen: peripheral blood, collected 28 days after the second AZD1222 dose. The CDR3 coding sequence is TGCGCCAGCAGCCTTACAGGGGGCAGGAGCTCCTACGAGCAGTACTTC. This gives the protein CASSLTGGRSSYEQYF.